The 21 T cell receptor beta chains below come from one sample, sequenced in a study of T cell responses to AZD1222 COVID-19 vaccine. Clones were read by immunoSEQ multiplex PCR, and TCRdb kept only the in-frame ones, dropping some. This sample has about 75,000 clones, with more than 70% found just once. The sequencing here drew on peripheral blood, taken 28 days after the second dose of the MenACWY control vaccine. The origin of the receptors is an adult who received the MenACWY meningococcal vaccine as a control.

V gene TRBV6-2 or TRBV6-3 combines with J gene TRBJ2-3; D possibly corresponds to TRBD1 (5 bases). V lost 0 bases to trimming and J lost 6 bases, with 13 bases between them. This CDR3 has 15 amino acids. Germline-derived CDR1 and CDR2 are MNHEY and SVGEGT. The CDR3 DNA follows: TGTGCCAGCAGTTACTCTCTCCGACAGCCGGATACGCAGTATTTT. Translation gives CASSYSLRQPDTQYF.

The chain recombines TRBV28 with TRBJ1-2; D is unclear. CDR3 size: 14 residues. Germline lookup yields CDR1 MDHEN and CDR2 SYDVKM. Trimming took 6 bases from V and 6 from J, leaving 17 bases between them. The chain's CDR3 is CASRTPGRVDGYTF. The CDR3 region has the DNA TGTGCCAGCAGGACCCCTGGGAGGGTCGATGGCTACACCTTC.

V is TRBV7-3 and J is TRBJ1-1, with D perhaps matching TRBD1 (6 bases). The CDR3 is 13 amino acids. The V end was cut by 5 bases, the J end by 3 bases, with 10 bases between. In germline, CDR1 is SGHTA, CDR2 FQGTGA. CDR3 amino acids: CASSPSGDTEAFF. The CDR3 DNA reads as TGTGCCAGCAGCCCCTCAGGGGACACTGAAGCTTTCTTT.

The J gene is TRBJ1-5, the V gene TRBV2; D unresolved. Germline values: CDR1 SNHLY, CDR2 FYNNEI. CDR3 length equals 15 residues. The V end was cut by 1 base, the J end by 2 bases, with 9 bases between. The CDR3 loop reads CASSEGGRGNQPQHF. In nucleotides, the CDR3 is TGTGCCAGCAGTGAAGGAGGGAGGGGCAATCAGCCCCAGCATTTT.

This clone showed up just a few times. The rearrangement joins TRBV7-2 to TRBJ2-2, with 9 positions matching TRBD1. The CDR3 covers 17 residues. Germline V gene sequence: CDR1 SGHTA, CDR2 FQGNSA. V dropped 1 base and J dropped 3; count of bases not matched to a gene: 6. Here the CDR3 reads CASSLVGTGRYTGELFF. The CDR3 DNA sequence: TGTGCCAGCAGCTTAGTTGGGACAGGGCGGTACACCGGGGAGCTGTTTTTT. The entire variable domain, with the rest obtained from reference TRBV7-2 and TRBJ2-2, is as follows: GAGVSQSPSNKVTEKGKDVELRCDPISGHTALYWYRQSLGQGLEFLIYFQGNSAPDKSGLPSDRFSAERTGGSVSTLTIQRTQQEDSAVYLCASSLVGTGRYTGELFFGEGSRLTVL.

This sequence joins TRBV30 and TRBJ1-5; D gene uncertain. Trimming cost V 2 bases and J 0 bases, with 11 bases left between them. The CDR3 is 15 amino acids. Germline V CDR1 and CDR2: GTSNPN, SVGIG (reference sequence). The DNA of the CDR3 is TGTGCCTGGAGTCCTCCCGCTTATAGCAATCAGCCCCAGCATTTT. It encodes CAWSPPAYSNQPQHF. Complete variable domain (other parts from reference TRBV30 and TRBJ1-5): SQTIHQWPATLVQPVGSPLSLECTVEGTSNPNLYWYRQAAGRGLQLLFYSVGIGQISSEVPQNLSASRPQDRQFILSSKKLLLSDSGFYLCAWSPPAYSNQPQHFGDGTRLSIL.

The chain couples TRBV6-5 to TRBJ1-5; D unclear. V was pared by 6 bases and J by 5 bases, with 11 bases between. Germline assignment: CDR1 MNHEY and CDR2 SVGAGI. The CDR3 loop spans 13 amino acids. CDR3 in DNA: TGTGCCAGCAGCCCCGGGAGGCATCAGCCCCAGCATTTT. This sequence encodes CASSPGRHQPQHF.

This clone was counted a few times. The J gene is TRBJ2-2, the V gene TRBV5-1; 9 bases agree with TRBD1. Per the germline V gene, CDR1 is SGHRS and CDR2 is YFSETQ. The CDR3 runs 15 residues. The V gene end was trimmed by 1 base and the J gene end by 6 bases; junction bases not matched to a gene: 4. The CDR3 region has the DNA TGCGCCAGCAGCTTGACTACAGGGGGCTCCGGGGAGCTGTTTTTT. Its protein is CASSLTTGGSGELFF.

This clone was recorded only once. The rearrangement uses TRBV6-2 or TRBV6-3 and TRBJ1-1; 9 bases line up with TRBD1. The V segment lost 5 bases and the J segment 2 bases; nucleotides outside the gene matches: 6. The CDR3 totals 15 residues. Per germline, CDR1 MNHEY and CDR2 SVGEGT. The CDR3 reads CASSTGGQGNTEAFF. Written as DNA, the CDR3 is TGTGCCAGCAGTACCGGGGGACAGGGAAACACTGAAGCTTTCTTT.

The rearrangement uses TRBV12-3 or TRBV12-4 and TRBJ1-2; perhaps TRBD1 as D (5 bases). Trimming removed 6 bases from V and 4 bases from J, with 9 bases in between. The CDR3 has 12 residues. The CDR3 spells CASRGTGYGYTF. In DNA form, the CDR3 reads TGTGCCAGCAGGGGGACGGGCTATGGCTACACCTTC.

This chain uses TRBV2 with TRBJ1-6; no firm D call. The CDR3 length is 16 residues. The V end was cut by 6 bases, the J end by 0 bases, with 12 bases between. CDR1 and CDR2 (germline): SNHLY, FYNNEI. CDR3 nucleotide sequence: TGTGCCAGCAGGAGGGAAGGGAGCTCCTATAATTCACCCCTCCACTTT. Translating gives CASRREGSSYNSPLHF. The whole variable domain, remainder taken from reference TRBV2 and TRBJ1-6, is EPEVTQTPSHQVTQMGQEVILRCVPISNHLYFYWYRQILGQKVEFLVSFYNNEISEKSEIFDDQFSVERPDGSNFTLKIRSTKLEDSAMYFCASRREGSSYNSPLHFGNGTRLTVT.

This clone was recorded only once. The CDR3 coding sequence is TGTGCCAGCAGTCCTCGGGACAGAATGAACACTGAAGCTTTCTTT. Its protein is CASSPRDRMNTEAFF. J is TRBJ1-1 and V is TRBV6-5, with 7 nucleotides matching TRBD1. This CDR3 region has 15 residues. CDR1 is MNHEY and CDR2 is SVGAGI in the germline V gene. V trimming: 5 bases; J trimming: 0 bases; junction bases outside the gene matches: 6.

The chain couples TRBV7-9 to TRBJ1-3, with D perhaps matching TRBD1 (6 bases). The V gene's germline CDR1 is SEHNR and CDR2 FQNEAQ (reference sequence). The ends were cut back, 5 bases at V and 0 bases at J, with 14 bases in the middle. CDR3 length: 16 residues. The CDR3 protein is CASSRRGGSSGNTIYF. The DNA for the CDR3 is TGTGCCAGCAGCCGTAGGGGGGGCTCCTCTGGAAACACCATATATTTT. The full variable domain, rest sourced from reference TRBV7-9 and TRBJ1-3, is DTGVSQNPRHKITKRGQNVTFRCDPISEHNRLYWYRQTLGQGPEFLTYFQNEAQLEKSRLLSDRFSAERPKGSFSTLEIQRTEQGDSAMYLCASSRRGGSSGNTIYFGEGSWLTVV.

This chain uses TRBV5-5 with TRBJ1-6; D is ambiguous. The V end was cut by 4 bases, the J end by 7 bases, with 6 bases between. CDR1 and CDR2 from the germline V gene are SGHKS and YYEKEE (reference sequence). The CDR3 spans 12 residues. The CDR3 nucleotides read TGTGCCAGCAGCCCTCCCAATTCACCCCTCCACTTT. Its translation is CASSPPNSPLHF.

This chain uses TRBV2 with TRBJ2-7; D is undetermined. The CDR3 totals 11 residues. The ends were cut back, 4 bases at V and 3 bases at J, with 4 bases in the middle. CDR1 and CDR2 from the germline V gene are SNHLY and FYNNEI. CDR3 DNA: TGTGCCAGCAGTGTTCACTACGAGCAGTACTTC. This gives the protein CASSVHYEQYF.

This clone appeared a few times. The chain is built from TRBV21-1 and TRBJ2-7; no DNA check was done on the table's D call, TRBD2. TRBV21-1 is a known pseudogene. The CDR3 has 13 amino acids. This CDR3 reads CASSNVRSYEQYF. In nucleotides, the CDR3 is TGTGCCAGCAGCAACGTCCGCTCCTACGAGCAGTACTTC.

J is TRBJ2-1 and V is TRBV12-5; D possibly corresponds to TRBD2 (6 bases). Germline lookup yields CDR1 LGHNT and CDR2 FRNRAP. This CDR3 is 16 amino acids long. Trimming cost V 7 bases and J 0 bases, with 16 bases left between them. Here the CDR3 reads CASASLASSSYNEQFF. DNA of the CDR3: TGTGCTAGTGCCTCACTAGCTTCCAGCTCCTACAATGAGCAGTTCTTC.

The V call is TRBV5-6, the J call TRBJ1-6, with D uncertain. The CDR3 is 18 residues long. The germline V gene has CDR1 SGHDT and CDR2 YYEEEE. Trimming took 0 bases from V and 4 from J, leaving 17 bases between them. In DNA, the CDR3 is TGTGCCAGCAGCTTGGCCTATGCGGGCGGAGGTTATAATTCACCCCTCCACTTT. Its translation is CASSLAYAGGGYNSPLHF.

CDR3 nucleotides: TGTGCCAGCAGCCAAGGCCCTATGGATGAAAAACTGTTTTTT. Residues: CASSQGPMDEKLFF. This rearrangement joins TRBV4-2 to TRBJ1-4; D call uncertain. The CDR3 covers 14 residues. V was clipped by 1 base and J by 6 bases, with 9 bases between them. Germline CDR1 reads LGHNA; CDR2 reads YNFKEQ.

This chain connects TRBV11-2 to TRBJ2-2; TRBD1 agrees at 7 bases. The CDR3 totals 15 residues. V shed 1 base, J shed 1 base, and the junction held 0 bases outside the gene matches. Per germline, CDR1 SGHAT and CDR2 FQNNGV. The CDR3 nucleotides read TGTGCCAGCAGCTTAGGGACAGGGAACACCGGGGAGCTGTTTTTT. As protein: CASSLGTGNTGELFF.

The V and J genes are TRBV19 and TRBJ1-2; D possibly corresponds to TRBD1 (6 bases). Germline V gene data show CDR1 as LNHDA and CDR2 as SQIVND (reference sequence). V dropped 8 bases and J dropped 8 bases, with 21 bases sitting between them. The CDR3 covers 14 residues. CDR3 amino acids: CASQGSERSGGYTF. CDR3 in DNA: TGTGCCAGTCAGGGGTCAGAAAGGAGTGGGGGCTACACCTTC.